Listed below are T cell receptor beta chains from one sample, sequenced in a study of shared clonotypes between healthy human individuals. The protocol was immunoSEQ multiplex PCR, while the TCRdb copy is restricted to in-frame clones and leaves out a portion. The table has about 1.1 million clones, 70% to 85% seen once. Specimen: memory CD4+ T cells from PBMCs. The receptors come from a man aged 18 to 29 in good health. Some clones in this sample may be carry-over from other donors' samples. The CDR3 runs from the conserved cysteine through the conserved F or W. The D gene is left open where the match is weak. Some rows have no size entry. The others give once, few or many, or a class for an expanded clone.

>TRBJ1-3|TRBV28|NA|NA|14
CASSRRSSGNTIYF
TGTGCCAGCAGCCGGCGGAGCTCTGGAAACACCATATATTTT
>TRBJ2-1|TRBV4-3|NA|NA|17
CASSQDPNSLVRNEQFF
TGCGCCAGCAGCCAAGACCCGAACAGCCTTGTCCGCAATGAGCAGTTCTTC
>TRBJ2-2|TRBV7-7|NA|NA|16
CAISIRAGANTGELFF
TGTGCCATCTCCATCCGAGCAGGCGCGAACACCGGGGAGCTGTTTTTT
>TRBJ1-1|TRBV7-2|NA|few|14
CASSSTARNTEAFF
TGTGCCAGCAGCTCCACAGCGAGGAACACTGAAGCTTTCTTT
>TRBJ2-1|TRBV5-1|NA|NA|15
CASSLGLALNNEQFF
TGCGCCAGCAGCTTGGGGCTAGCGCTAAACAATGAGCAGTTCTTC
>TRBJ2-2|TRBV2|NA|NA|14
CASSRPPSNGELFF
TGTGCCAGCAGCAGGCCTCCCTCCAACGGGGAGCTGTTTTTT
>TRBJ2-2|TRBV4-2|NA|few|15
CASSPTYQNTGELFF
TGTGCCAGCAGCCCCACATACCAGAACACCGGGGAGCTGTTTTTT
>TRBJ2-3|TRBV7-3|NA|NA|14
CASSKTGSTDTQYF
TGTGCCAGCAGCAAAACAGGGAGCACAGATACGCAGTATTTT
>TRBJ2-2|TRBV5-1|NA|NA|11
CASRGAGELFF
TGCGCCAGCAGAGGAGCTGGGGAGCTGTTTTTT
>TRBJ1-5|TRBV5-1|NA|once|14
CASSPGERYQPQHF
TGCGCCAGCAGCCCTGGAGAACGCTATCAGCCCCAGCATTTT
>TRBJ2-7|TRBV28|NA|NA|15
CASSFRVLSPGGEYF
TGTGCCAGCAGTTTTAGGGTGTTAAGCCCCGGCGGGGAGTACTTC
>TRBJ2-3|TRBV29-1|NA|NA|11
CSVVSPGTQYF
TGCAGCGTTGTCTCGCCCGGTACGCAGTATTTT
>TRBJ1-2|TRBV21-1|NA|NA|14
CASSKEREGNGYTF
TGTGCCAGCAGCAAGGAAAGGGAGGGTAATGGCTACACCTTC
>TRBJ2-1|TRBV5-4|TRBD1|NA|16
CASSVEQGGSYNEQFF
TGTGCCAGCAGCGTCGAACAGGGGGGATCCTACAATGAGCAGTTCTTC
>TRBJ1-4|TRBV2|NA|NA|13
CASKGDGNEKLFF
TGTGCCAGCAAGGGGGACGGTAATGAAAAACTGTTTTTT
>TRBJ1-1|TRBV7-2|NA|NA|13
CASSRTGDTEAFF
TGTGCCAGCAGCCGGACGGGAGACACTGAAGCTTTCTTT
>TRBJ2-7|TRBV5-4|TRBD2|NA|15
CASGTGGAKTYEQYF
TGTGCCAGCGGGACGGGAGGGGCCAAAACCTACGAGCAGTACTTC
>TRBJ2-7|TRBV5-1|TRBD2|few|16
CASSAEGTKAFYEQYF
TGCGCCAGCAGCGCAGAAGGGACTAAAGCCTTCTACGAGCAGTACTTC
>TRBJ2-7|TRBV6-6|NA|NA|12
CASRDPSYEQYF
TGTGCCAGCCGGGACCCGTCCTACGAGCAGTACTTC
>TRBJ1-2|TRBV9|NA|NA|15
CASSVGGGQTGGYTF
TGTGCCAGCAGCGTAGGGGGAGGTCAGACAGGCGGCTACACCTTC
>TRBJ1-1|TRBV6-1|NA|NA|14
CASSVGHRNTEAFF
TGTGCCAGCAGTGTCGGACACCGCAACACTGAAGCTTTCTTT
>TRBJ2-2|TRBV18|TRBD2|NA|16
CASSPPSSGRAGELFF
TGTGCCAGCTCACCACCGTCGTCCGGGAGGGCCGGGGAGCTGTTTTTT
>TRBJ1-1|TRBV18|NA|NA|13
CASSSGGPKEAFF
TGTGCCAGCTCATCCGGAGGGCCTAAAGAAGCTTTCTTT
>TRBJ2-5|TRBV10-3|TRBD1|NA|13
CAIRPRDRETQYF
TGTGCCATCAGACCAAGGGACAGGGAGACCCAGTACTTC
>TRBJ2-5|TRBV5-1|TRBD1|NA|14
CASSPGTGGETQYF
TGCGCCAGCAGCCCAGGGACAGGAGGGGAGACCCAGTACTTC
>TRBJ1-2|TRBV6-1|TRBD1|few|10
CVTGVNGYTF
TGTGTTACAGGGGTTAATGGCTACACCTTC
>TRBJ2-2|TRBV7-6|TRBD1|once|15
CASSQGQGDTGELFF
TGTGCCAGCAGCCAGGGACAGGGTGACACCGGGGAGCTGTTTTTT
>TRBJ2-2|TRBV28|TRBD2|once|14
CATRGGPGDGELFF
TGTGCCACCCGGGGGGGTCCAGGTGACGGGGAGCTGTTTTTT
>TRBJ2-7|TRBV14|NA|NA|20
CASSQDFFSGFWSRAHEQYF
TGTGCCAGCAGCCAAGATTTTTTCTCAGGGTTCTGGTCAAGGGCCCACGAGCAGTACTTC
>TRBJ1-5|TRBV30|NA|NA|14
CAWSVLGGVQPQHF
TGTGCCTGGAGTGTACTAGGGGGGGTACAGCCCCAGCATTTT
>TRBJ2-7|TRBV28|TRBD2|NA|14
CASSRLAGHYEQYF
TGTGCCAGCAGTCGACTAGCGGGACACTACGAGCAGTACTTC
>TRBJ1-2|TRBV28|NA|NA|15
CASSFPARLNYGYTF
TGTGCCAGCAGTTTTCCCGCCCGACTTAACTATGGCTACACCTTC
>TRBJ2-7|TRBV5-1|TRBD1|NA|12
CASSGTAYEQYF
TGCGCCAGCAGTGGGACAGCCTACGAGCAGTACTTC
>TRBJ2-2|TRBV30|NA|NA|13
CAWSVFLTGELFF
TGTGCCTGGAGTGTATTCCTCACCGGGGAGCTGTTTTTT
>TRBJ2-3|TRBV6-5|NA|NA|15
CASSYSRSGADTQYF
TGTGCCAGCAGTTACTCGAGGTCAGGCGCCGATACGCAGTATTTT
>TRBJ1-2|TRBV7-2|NA|NA|12
CASSLDGYGYTF
TGTGCCAGCAGCTTGGACGGCTATGGCTACACCTTC
>TRBJ1-2|TRBV29-1|TRBD1|NA|13
CSVAQGRPYGYTF
TGCAGCGTTGCACAGGGGAGGCCCTATGGCTACACCTTC
>TRBJ2-1|TRBV9|NA|NA|17
CASTVHPVAEKGGEQFF
TGTGCCAGCACCGTACACCCAGTAGCGGAGAAAGGGGGTGAGCAGTTCTTC
>TRBJ2-5|TRBV7-9|NA|NA|13
CASSRGVIETQYF
TGTGCCAGCAGTCGCGGGGTGATTGAGACCCAGTACTTC
>TRBJ2-7|TRBV5-1|NA|NA|14
CASRAGSGPYEQYF
TGCGCCAGCAGGGCAGGCTCGGGTCCCTACGAGCAGTACTTC
>TRBJ2-2|TRBV28|NA|NA|17
CASSERGEGVDTGELFF
TGTGCCAGCAGCGAACGGGGAGAGGGAGTTGACACCGGGGAGCTGTTTTTT
>TRBJ2-5|TRBV18|NA|many|15
CASSPSWGVEETQYF
TGTGCCAGCTCACCCAGTTGGGGAGTGGAAGAGACCCAGTACTTC
>TRBJ1-5|TRBV7-2|NA|NA|13
CASSLNSNQPQHF
TGTGCCAGCAGCTTAAATAGCAATCAGCCCCAGCATTTT
>TRBJ2-7|TRBV6-6|TRBD2|NA|16
CATSDGGGGYSYEQYF
TGTGCCACCTCGGACGGCGGCGGGGGTTATTCCTACGAGCAGTACTTC
>TRBJ1-1|TRBV9|NA|NA|13
CASSPGLNTEAFF
TGTGCCAGCAGCCCTGGTTTGAACACTGAAGCTTTCTTT
>TRBJ2-6|TRBV4-1|NA|NA|17
CASSQGIRVSGANVLTF
TGCGCCAGCAGCCAAGGAATTAGGGTCTCTGGGGCCAACGTCCTGACTTTC
>TRBJ2-1|TRBV30|NA|NA|14
CAWSTGPTDNEQFF
TGTGCCTGGAGCACCGGGCCTACCGACAATGAGCAGTTCTTC